Listed below are T cell receptor beta chains from one sample, sequenced in a study of T cell responses to AZD1222 COVID-19 vaccine. The table came from immunoSEQ multiplex PCR; TCRdb's copy has only in-frame clones and leaves some out. Among roughly 120,000 clones listed, roughly nine tenths were seen once. The specimen was peripheral blood, collected on day 0 of AZD1222 vaccination. The receptors originated from an adult in good health. Both conserved end residues are part of each CDR3. A D gene is named only where the DNA matches it firmly. Clone size is shown for a subset of rows, as once, few, many or a class of expanded clone.

V gene	J gene	clone size	D gene	CDR3 protein	CDR3 DNA
TRBV11-2	TRBJ1-2	-	-	CASSPAPLYGYTF	TGTGCCAGCAGCCCCGCCCCTCTCTATGGCTACACCTTC
TRBV19	TRBJ2-7	-	-	CASSPTRGPPYEQYF	TGTGCCAGTAGTCCAACAAGAGGTCCCCCCTACGAGCAGTACTTC
TRBV20-1	TRBJ1-3	once	-	CSASDSRSGNTIYF	TGCAGTGCTAGTGACTCAAGATCCGGAAACACCATATATTTT
TRBV11-2	TRBJ1-1	-	-	CASRSQGNTEAFF	TGTGCCAGCAGATCCCAGGGGAACACTGAAGCTTTCTTT
TRBV2	TRBJ1-1	-	-	CASSDGLANTEAFF	TGTGCCAGCAGTGATGGTCTGGCTAACACTGAAGCTTTCTTT
TRBV20-1	TRBJ2-2	-	-	CSAWWTGELFF	TGCAGTGCTTGGTGGACCGGGGAGCTGTTTTTT
TRBV28	TRBJ1-1	-	TRBD1	CASSTGVTEAFF	TGTGCCAGCAGCACAGGGGTAACTGAAGCTTTCTTT
TRBV19	TRBJ2-4	-	TRBD1	CASSGQGTTKNIQYF	TGTGCCAGTTCAGGACAGGGGACTACCAAAAACATTCAGTACTTC
TRBV4-1	TRBJ2-2	once	TRBD2	CASSHSSGRAKNTGELFF	TGCGCCAGCAGCCACTCTAGCGGGAGGGCCAAAAACACCGGGGAGCTGTTTTTT
TRBV5-1	TRBJ2-5	once	-	CASSFSVGETQYF	TGCGCCAGCAGCTTTAGTGTTGGCGAGACCCAGTACTTC
TRBV10-3	TRBJ1-1	-	-	CAITEFPGGVNTEAFF	TGTGCCATCACCGAGTTCCCGGGGGGAGTGAACACTGAAGCTTTCTTT
TRBV28	TRBJ2-4	few	-	CASSSSRLIQYF	TGTGCCAGCAGTTCGTCAAGGCTTATTCAGTACTTC
TRBV4-2	TRBJ1-3	-	-	CASSQATSRDAGDTIYF	TGTGCCAGCAGCCAAGCGACCAGCCGGGACGCTGGGGACACCATATATTTT
TRBV7-2	TRBJ2-7	once	-	CASSLTSYEQYF	TGTGCCAGCAGCTTAACCTCCTACGAGCAGTACTTC
TRBV4-1	TRBJ1-6	-	-	CASSQGGQSSYNSPLHF	TGCGCCAGCAGCCAAGGGGGGCAGAGCTCCTATAATTCACCCCTCCACTTT
TRBV10-3	TRBJ2-1	-	TRBD2	CAIRGLAGDEQFF	TGTGCCATCAGGGGACTAGCGGGAGATGAGCAGTTCTTC
TRBV5-1	TRBJ1-1	-	TRBD1	CASSLVAGQGSAAFF	TGCGCCAGCAGCTTGGTCGCGGGACAGGGATCTGCAGCTTTCTTT
TRBV7-9	TRBJ1-4	-	TRBD1	CASSPRDRAFPFADMVF	TGTGCCAGCAGCCCCAGGGACAGGGCCTTTCCCTTTGCCGATATGGTTTTT
TRBV4-1	TRBJ1-2	-	-	CASSQEESVQGGYGYTF	TGCGCCAGCAGCCAAGAGGAGTCCGTACAGGGAGGCTATGGCTACACCTTC
TRBV29-1	TRBJ1-1	-	TRBD1	CTALDRRDTEAFF	TGCACAGCCTTGGACAGGCGGGACACTGAAGCTTTCTTT
TRBV13	TRBJ1-1	-	-	CASSPPLNTEAFF	TGTGCCAGCAGCCCCCCTTTGAACACTGAAGCTTTCTTT
TRBV12-3/TRBV12-4	TRBJ1-5	-	-	CASTQGRNQPQHF	TGTGCCAGCACACAGGGACGCAATCAGCCCCAGCATTTT
TRBV11-2	TRBJ2-1	few	-	CASSPRRANEQFF	TGTGCCAGCAGCCCGAGGAGGGCCAATGAGCAGTTCTTC
TRBV15	TRBJ1-2	-	-	CATSRDVGFLYGYTF	TGTGCCACCAGCAGAGATGTAGGGTTCCTCTATGGCTACACCTTC